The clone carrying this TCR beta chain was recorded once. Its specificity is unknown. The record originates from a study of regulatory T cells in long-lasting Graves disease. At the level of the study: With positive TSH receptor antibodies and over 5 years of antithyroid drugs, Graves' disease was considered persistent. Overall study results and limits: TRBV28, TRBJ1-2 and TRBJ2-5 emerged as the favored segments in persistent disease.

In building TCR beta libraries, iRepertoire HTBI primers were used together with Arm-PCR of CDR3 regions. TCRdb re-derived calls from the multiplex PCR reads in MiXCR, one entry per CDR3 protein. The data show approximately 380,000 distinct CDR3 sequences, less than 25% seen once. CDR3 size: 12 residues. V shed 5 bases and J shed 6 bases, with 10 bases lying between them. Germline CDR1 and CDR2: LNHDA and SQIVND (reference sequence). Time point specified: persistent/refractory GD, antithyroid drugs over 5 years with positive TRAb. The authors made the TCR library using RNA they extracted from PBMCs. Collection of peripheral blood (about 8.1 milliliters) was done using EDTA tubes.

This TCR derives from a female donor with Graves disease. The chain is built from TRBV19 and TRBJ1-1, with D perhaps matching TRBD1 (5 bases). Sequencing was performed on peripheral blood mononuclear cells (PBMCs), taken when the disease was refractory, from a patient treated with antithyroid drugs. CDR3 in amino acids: CASSWGGAEAFF. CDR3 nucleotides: TGTGCCAGTAGTTGGGGCGGCGCTGAAGCTTTCTTT.